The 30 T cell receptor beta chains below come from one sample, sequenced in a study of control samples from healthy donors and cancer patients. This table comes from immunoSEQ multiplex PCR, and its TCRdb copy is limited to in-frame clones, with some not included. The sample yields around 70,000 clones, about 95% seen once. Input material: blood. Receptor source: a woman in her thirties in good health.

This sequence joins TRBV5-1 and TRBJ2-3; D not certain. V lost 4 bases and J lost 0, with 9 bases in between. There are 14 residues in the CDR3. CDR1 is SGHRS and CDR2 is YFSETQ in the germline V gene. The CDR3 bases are TGCGCCAGCAGCGACCGACGGAGCACAGATACGCAGTATTTT. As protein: CASSDRRSTDTQYF.

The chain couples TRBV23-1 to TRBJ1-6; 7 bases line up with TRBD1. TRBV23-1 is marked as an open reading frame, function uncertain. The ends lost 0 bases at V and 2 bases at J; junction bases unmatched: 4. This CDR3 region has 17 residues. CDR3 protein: CASSQSHRGAYNSPLHF. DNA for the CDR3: TGCGCCAGCAGTCAATCTCACAGGGGCGCCTATAATTCACCCCTCCACTTT.

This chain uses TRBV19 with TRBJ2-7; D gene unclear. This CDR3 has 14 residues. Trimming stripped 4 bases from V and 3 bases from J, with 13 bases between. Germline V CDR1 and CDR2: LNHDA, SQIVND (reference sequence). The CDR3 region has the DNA TGTGCCAGTAGTAAACCCCTAGACCACTACGAGCAGTACGTC. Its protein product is CASSKPLDHYEQYV.

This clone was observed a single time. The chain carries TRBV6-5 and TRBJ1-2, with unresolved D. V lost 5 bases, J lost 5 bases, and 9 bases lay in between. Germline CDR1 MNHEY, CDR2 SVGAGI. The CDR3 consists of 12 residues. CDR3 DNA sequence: TGTGCCAGCAGTCCTACGGGTTATGGCTACACCTTC. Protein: CASSPTGYGYTF.

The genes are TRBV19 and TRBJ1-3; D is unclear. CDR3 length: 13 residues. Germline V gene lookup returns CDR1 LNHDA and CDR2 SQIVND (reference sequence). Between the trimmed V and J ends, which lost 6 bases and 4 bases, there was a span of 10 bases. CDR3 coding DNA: TGTGCCAGTAGGGTCGCAGGCGGAAACACCATATATTTT. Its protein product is CASRVAGGNTIYF.

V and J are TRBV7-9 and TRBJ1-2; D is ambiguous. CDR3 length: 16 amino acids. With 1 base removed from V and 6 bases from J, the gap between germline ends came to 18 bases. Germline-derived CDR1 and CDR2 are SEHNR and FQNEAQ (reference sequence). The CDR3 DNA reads TGTGCCAGCAGCTTAGGTGGGAAGTATGTCGGGGATGGCTACACCTTC. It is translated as CASSLGGKYVGDGYTF.

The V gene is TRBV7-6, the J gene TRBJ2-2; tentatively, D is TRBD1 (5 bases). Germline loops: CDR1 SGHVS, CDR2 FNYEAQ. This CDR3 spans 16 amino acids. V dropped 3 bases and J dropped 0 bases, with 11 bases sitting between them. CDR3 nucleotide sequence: TGTGCCAGCAGCTTTCGGACATTTGCGAACACCGGGGAGCTGTTTTTT. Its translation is CASSFRTFANTGELFF.

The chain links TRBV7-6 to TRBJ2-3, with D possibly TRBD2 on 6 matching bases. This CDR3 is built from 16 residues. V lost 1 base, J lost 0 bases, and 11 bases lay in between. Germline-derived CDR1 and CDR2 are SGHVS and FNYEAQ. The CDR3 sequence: CASSLVGRGSTDTQYF. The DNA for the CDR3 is TGTGCCAGCAGCTTAGTAGGCCGGGGGAGCACAGATACGCAGTATTTT.

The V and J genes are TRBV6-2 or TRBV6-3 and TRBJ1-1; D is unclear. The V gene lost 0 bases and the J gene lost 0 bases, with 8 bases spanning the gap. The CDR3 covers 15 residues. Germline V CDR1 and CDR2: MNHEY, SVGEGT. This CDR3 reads CASSYSHSVNTEAFF. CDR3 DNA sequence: TGTGCCAGCAGTTACTCCCATTCGGTGAACACTGAAGCTTTCTTT.

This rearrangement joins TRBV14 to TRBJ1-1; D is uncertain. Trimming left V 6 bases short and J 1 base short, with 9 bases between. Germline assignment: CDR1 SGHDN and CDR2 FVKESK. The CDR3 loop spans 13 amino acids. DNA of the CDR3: TGTGCCAGCAGTTCTACAGCGAACACTGAAGCTTTCTTT. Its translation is CASSSTANTEAFF.

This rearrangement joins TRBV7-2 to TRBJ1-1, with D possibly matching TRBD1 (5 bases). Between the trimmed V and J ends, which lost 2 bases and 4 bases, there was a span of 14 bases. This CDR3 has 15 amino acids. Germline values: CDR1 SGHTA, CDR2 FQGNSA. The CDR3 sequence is CASSLTGLLATEAFF. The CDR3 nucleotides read TGTGCCAGCAGCTTAACGGGACTTCTGGCCACTGAAGCTTTCTTT.

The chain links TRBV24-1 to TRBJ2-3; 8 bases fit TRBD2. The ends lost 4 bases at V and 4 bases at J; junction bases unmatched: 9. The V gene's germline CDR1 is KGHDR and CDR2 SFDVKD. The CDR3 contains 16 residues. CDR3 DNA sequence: TGTGCCACCAGTGACACGACTAGCGCTGGGGCAGATACGCAGTATTTT. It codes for CATSDTTSAGADTQYF.

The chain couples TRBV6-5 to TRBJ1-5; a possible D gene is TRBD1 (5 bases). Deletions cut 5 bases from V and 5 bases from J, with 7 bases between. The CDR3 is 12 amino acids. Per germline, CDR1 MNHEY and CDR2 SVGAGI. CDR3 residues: CASSRGHQPQHF. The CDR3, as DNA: TGTGCCAGCAGTAGGGGACATCAGCCCCAGCATTTT.

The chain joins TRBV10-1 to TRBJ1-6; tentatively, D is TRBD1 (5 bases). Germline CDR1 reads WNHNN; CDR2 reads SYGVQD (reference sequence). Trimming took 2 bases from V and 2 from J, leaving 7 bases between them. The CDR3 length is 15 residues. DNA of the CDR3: TGCGCCAGCAGTGAGAGGGGCCCCTATAATTCACCCCTCCACTTT. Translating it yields CASSERGPYNSPLHF.

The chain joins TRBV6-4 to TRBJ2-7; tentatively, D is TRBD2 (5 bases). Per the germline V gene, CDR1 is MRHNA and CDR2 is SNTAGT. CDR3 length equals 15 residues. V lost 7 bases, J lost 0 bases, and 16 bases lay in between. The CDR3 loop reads CASIGGGLSSYEQYV. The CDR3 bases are TGTGCCAGCATCGGTGGAGGACTTAGCTCCTACGAGCAGTACGTC.

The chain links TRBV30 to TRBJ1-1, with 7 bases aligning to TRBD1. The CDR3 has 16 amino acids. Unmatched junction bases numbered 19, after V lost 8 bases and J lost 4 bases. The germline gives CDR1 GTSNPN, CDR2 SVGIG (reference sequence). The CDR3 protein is CATRGGGALIVTEAFF. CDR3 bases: TGTGCCACCCGGGGAGGGGGCGCATTAATCGTCACTGAAGCTTTCTTT.

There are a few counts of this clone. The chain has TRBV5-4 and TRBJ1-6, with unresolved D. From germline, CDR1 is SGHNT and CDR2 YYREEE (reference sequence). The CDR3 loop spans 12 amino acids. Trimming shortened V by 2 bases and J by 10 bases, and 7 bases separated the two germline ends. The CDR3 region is CASSFNESPLHF. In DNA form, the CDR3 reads TGTGCCAGCAGCTTTAATGAGTCACCCCTCCACTTT.

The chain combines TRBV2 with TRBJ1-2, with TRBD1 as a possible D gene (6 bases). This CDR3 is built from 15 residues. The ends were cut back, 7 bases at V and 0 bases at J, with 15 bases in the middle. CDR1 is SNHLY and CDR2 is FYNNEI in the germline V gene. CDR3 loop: CASNEGGVPNYGYTF. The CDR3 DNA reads TGTGCCAGCAACGAAGGGGGGGTTCCTAACTATGGCTACACCTTC.

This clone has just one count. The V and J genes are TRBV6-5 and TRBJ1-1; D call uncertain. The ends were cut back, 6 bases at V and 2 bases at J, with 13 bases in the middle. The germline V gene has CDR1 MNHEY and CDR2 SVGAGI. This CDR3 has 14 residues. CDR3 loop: CASRSVTANTEAFF. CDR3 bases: TGTGCCAGCAGGTCCGTGACGGCAAACACTGAAGCTTTCTTT.

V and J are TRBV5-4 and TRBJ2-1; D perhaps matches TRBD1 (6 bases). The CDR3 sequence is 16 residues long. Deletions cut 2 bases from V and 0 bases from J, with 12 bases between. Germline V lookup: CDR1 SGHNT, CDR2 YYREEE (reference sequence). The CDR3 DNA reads TGTGCCAGCAGCTTCCTCGGACAGATCTCCTACAATGAGCAGTTCTTC. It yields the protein CASSFLGQISYNEQFF.

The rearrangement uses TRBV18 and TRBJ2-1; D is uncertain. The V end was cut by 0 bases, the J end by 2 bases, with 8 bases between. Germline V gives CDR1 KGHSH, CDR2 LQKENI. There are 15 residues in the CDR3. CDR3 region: CASSPPQETYNEQFF. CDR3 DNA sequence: TGTGCCAGCTCACCACCGCAGGAAACCTACAATGAGCAGTTCTTC.

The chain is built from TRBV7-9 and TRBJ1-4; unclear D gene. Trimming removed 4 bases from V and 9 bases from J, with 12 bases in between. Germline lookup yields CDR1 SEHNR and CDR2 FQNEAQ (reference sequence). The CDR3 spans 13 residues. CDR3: CASSSNGRQKLFF. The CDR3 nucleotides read TGTGCCAGCAGCTCGAATGGACGGCAAAAACTGTTTTTT.

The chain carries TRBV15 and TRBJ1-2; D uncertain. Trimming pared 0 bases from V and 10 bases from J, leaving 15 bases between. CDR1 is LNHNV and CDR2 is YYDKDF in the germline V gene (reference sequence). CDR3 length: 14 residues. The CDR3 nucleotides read TGTGCCACCAGCAGAGATTACGGAGCGGGTGACTACACCTTC. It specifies CATSRDYGAGDYTF.

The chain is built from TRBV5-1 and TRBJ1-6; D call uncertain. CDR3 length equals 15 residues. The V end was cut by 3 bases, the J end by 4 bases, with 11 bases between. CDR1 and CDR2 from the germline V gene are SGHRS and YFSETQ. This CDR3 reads CASSYSMEYNSPLHF. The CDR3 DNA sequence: TGCGCCAGCAGCTACTCAATGGAATATAATTCACCCCTCCACTTT.

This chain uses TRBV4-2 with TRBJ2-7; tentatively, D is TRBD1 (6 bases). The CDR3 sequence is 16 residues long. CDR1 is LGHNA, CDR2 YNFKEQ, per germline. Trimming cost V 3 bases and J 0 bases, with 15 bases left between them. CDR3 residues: CASSHLPGDSSYEQYF. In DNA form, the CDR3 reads TGTGCCAGCAGCCACCTCCCAGGGGATAGCTCCTACGAGCAGTACTTC.

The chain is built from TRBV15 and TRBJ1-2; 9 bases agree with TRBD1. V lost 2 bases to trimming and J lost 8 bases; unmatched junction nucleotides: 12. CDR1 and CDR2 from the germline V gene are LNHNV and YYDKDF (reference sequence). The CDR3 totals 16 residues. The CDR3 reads CATSRSYRGHFWGYTF. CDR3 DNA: TGTGCCACCAGCAGATCGTACAGGGGGCACTTTTGGGGCTACACCTTC. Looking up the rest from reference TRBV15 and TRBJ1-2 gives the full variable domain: DAMVIQNPRYQVTQFGKPVTLSCSQTLNHNVMYWYQQKSSQAPKLLFHYYDKDFNNEADTPDNFQSRRPNTSFCFLDIRSPGLGDTAMYLCATSRSYRGHFWGYTFGSGTRLTVV.

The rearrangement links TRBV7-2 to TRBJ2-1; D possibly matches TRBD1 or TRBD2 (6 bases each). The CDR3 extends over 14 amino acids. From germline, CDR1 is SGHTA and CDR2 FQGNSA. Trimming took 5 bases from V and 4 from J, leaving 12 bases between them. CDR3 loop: CASSPRGRYNEQFF. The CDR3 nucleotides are TGTGCCAGCAGCCCCCGGGGGCGGTACAATGAGCAGTTCTTC.

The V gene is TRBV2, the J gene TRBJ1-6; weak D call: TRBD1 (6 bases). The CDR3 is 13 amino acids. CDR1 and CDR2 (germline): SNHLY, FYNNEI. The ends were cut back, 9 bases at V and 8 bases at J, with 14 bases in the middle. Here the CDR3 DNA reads TGTGCCAGAACGGGGGGCGGAGATTCACCCCTCCACTTT. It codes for CARTGGGDSPLHF.

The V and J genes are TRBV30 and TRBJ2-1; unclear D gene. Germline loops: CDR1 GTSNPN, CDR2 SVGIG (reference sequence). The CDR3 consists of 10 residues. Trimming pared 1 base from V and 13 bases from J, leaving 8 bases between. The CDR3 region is CAWSATSQFF. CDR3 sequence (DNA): TGTGCCTGGAGTGCCACAAGTCAGTTCTTC.

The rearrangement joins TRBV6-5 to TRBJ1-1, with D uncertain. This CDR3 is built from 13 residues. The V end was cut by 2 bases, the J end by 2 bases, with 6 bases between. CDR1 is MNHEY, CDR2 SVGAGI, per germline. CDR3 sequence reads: CASSYTRNTEAFF. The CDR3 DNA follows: TGTGCCAGCAGTTACACAAGAAACACTGAAGCTTTCTTT.